This is a list of T cell receptor beta chains from one sample in a study of cytomegalovirus exposure and HLA in healthy donors. The table came from immunoSEQ multiplex PCR; TCRdb's copy has only in-frame clones and leaves some out. The repertoire has around 110,000 clones, about two thirds of them found once; the top ten carry 2.5% to 3.5%. The sequenced sample was PBMCs. The receptor source for this set is a female donor in good health and CMV-seronegative. Both conserved end residues are trimmed from each CDR3. Fields, in order: clone size, V gene, CDR3 protein. Some rows mark clone size as missing; the rest say once, few, many or name a class of expanded clone.

clone size: NA; V gene: TRBV5-4; CDR3 protein: ASSPPGGRAQYEQY
clone size: NA; V gene: TRBV28; CDR3 protein: ASNRQALRTYEQY
clone size: few; V gene: TRBV10-1; CDR3 protein: ASSRDRVKDEQF
clone size: few; V gene: TRBV28; CDR3 protein: ASHRDSYNEQF
clone size: NA; V gene: TRBV29-1; CDR3 protein: SAPLGASGGGGELF
clone size: few; V gene: TRBV7-9; CDR3 protein: ASSEGDRQYQETQY
clone size: NA; V gene: TRBV18; CDR3 protein: ASSWKSGGSETQY
clone size: NA; V gene: TRBV7-2; CDR3 protein: ASSLSGNTIY
clone size: NA; V gene: TRBV5-5; CDR3 protein: ASSLGQGRLNQPQH
clone size: NA; V gene: TRBV6-6; CDR3 protein: ASSYWDRVDEQY
clone size: once; V gene: TRBV15; CDR3 protein: ATSRDRAGGVTQY
clone size: NA; V gene: TRBV28; CDR3 protein: ASSLYPGSAYGYT
clone size: NA; V gene: TRBV7-4; CDR3 protein: ASSCCGSGQGAREQY
clone size: NA; V gene: TRBV7-9; CDR3 protein: ASSLGDTLLYEQY
clone size: NA; V gene: TRBV12-5; CDR3 protein: ASGLVRWRKEQF
clone size: NA; V gene: TRBV9; CDR3 protein: ASSVAGHYTYEQY
clone size: NA; V gene: TRBV7-2; CDR3 protein: ASSLVGQGEYEQY
clone size: NA; V gene: TRBV27; CDR3 protein: ASSRAGGPYNEQF
clone size: NA; V gene: TRBV11-3; CDR3 protein: ASSPGRGLVQETQY
clone size: NA; V gene: TRBV7-9; CDR3 protein: ASIPSGGVAEAF
clone size: NA; V gene: TRBV5-1; CDR3 protein: ASSLGGTGRDEQY
clone size: NA; V gene: TRBV11-3; CDR3 protein: ASSLEGQGAIDEQF
clone size: NA; V gene: TRBV7-9; CDR3 protein: AVGLAPYEQY
clone size: once; V gene: TRBV9; CDR3 protein: ASSVGVMGLTETQY
clone size: NA; V gene: TRBV4-3; CDR3 protein: ASSHQPSSEQY
clone size: NA; V gene: TRBV7-3; CDR3 protein: ASSLGLGADTQY
clone size: few; V gene: TRBV6-1; CDR3 protein: ASSLPGGNTEAF
clone size: NA; V gene: TRBV7-2; CDR3 protein: ASSLVSLSGTDTQY
clone size: NA; V gene: TRBV2; CDR3 protein: AIGLTDEQY
clone size: NA; V gene: TRBV28; CDR3 protein: ASSLWARQMGFPDYGYT
clone size: NA; V gene: TRBV6-1; CDR3 protein: VCDRDSSGANVLT
clone size: NA; V gene: TRBV19; CDR3 protein: ASSIIVGASEQY
clone size: NA; V gene: TRBV9; CDR3 protein: ASSPGTIQETQY
clone size: NA; V gene: TRBV28; CDR3 protein: ASSRTGNNYGYT
clone size: NA; V gene: TRBV29-1; CDR3 protein: SVEKPGKTQY
clone size: NA; V gene: TRBV5-4; CDR3 protein: ASSLKARNNEQF
clone size: NA; V gene: TRBV7-9; CDR3 protein: ASTSGLAGGSSYNEQF
clone size: many; V gene: TRBV28; CDR3 protein: ASSTPIGLRETDTQY
clone size: few; V gene: TRBV2; CDR3 protein: ASSEPLRDSNEKLF
clone size: NA; V gene: TRBV6-5; CDR3 protein: ASSTGDRNYGYT